These 7 T cell receptor beta chains came from one sample sequenced in a study of T cell repertoires in cytomegalovirus infection. No antigen has been assigned to these receptors. TCRdb reanalysed the reads using MiXCR and keeps one entry per CDR3 protein. There are roughly 990,000 distinct CDR3 sequences in the sample; about a third occur only once, and about an eighth lies in the top ten. The source was cultured CD8+ T cells from PBMCs, collected from culture after CMV antigen stimulation. These receptors were obtained from a human donor in good health (CMV status not recorded). Some clones in this sample may be carry-over from other donors' samples.

The chain employs TRBV7-6 and TRBJ2-2; D may correspond to TRBD1 or TRBD2 (5 bases each). Germline V gene sequence: CDR1 SGHVS, CDR2 FNYEAQ. V lost 8 bases and J 7 bases, leaving 8 bases between the germline ends. The CDR3 consists of 11 residues. The CDR3 nucleotides read TGTGCCAGCTATGGGGGCGGGGAGCTGTTTTTT. Amino acid sequence: CASYGGGELFF.

This clonotype has only a few counts. This rearrangement joins TRBV5-8 to TRBJ2-5; D uncertain. Germline lookup yields CDR1 SGHTS and CDR2 YDEGEE. This CDR3 has 12 residues. The ends were cut back, 2 bases at V and 3 bases at J, with 5 bases in the middle. The CDR3 sequence: CASSFGKETQYF. The CDR3 region has the DNA TGTGCCAGCAGCTTTGGGAAAGAGACCCAGTACTTC. Combining the CDR3 with reference TRBV5-8 and TRBJ2-5 gives the whole variable domain EAGVTQSPTHLIKTRGQQATLRCSPISGHTSVYWYQQALGLGLQFLLWYDEGEERNRGNFPPRFSGRQFPNYSSELNVNALELEDSALYLCASSFGKETQYFGPGTRLLVL.

This chain joins TRBV2 and TRBJ1-4; possibly TRBD1 for D (6 bases). This CDR3 is 15 amino acids long. V was clipped by 4 bases and J by 5 bases, with 14 bases between them. Looked up from germline, CDR1 is SNHLY and CDR2 is FYNNEI. CDR3 residues: CASSAYREVNEKLFF. The DNA for the CDR3 is TGTGCCAGCAGTGCATACAGGGAGGTCAATGAAAAACTGTTTTTT.

V gene TRBV7-2 combines with J gene TRBJ2-5; 9 positions match TRBD1. Trimming cost V 5 bases and J 5 bases; bases outside gene matches: 9. CDR1 SGHTA and CDR2 FQGNSA come from the germline V gene. CDR3 length equals 15 residues. The CDR3 region has the DNA TGTGCCAGCAGCCATCAGACAGGGGGAGAGGAGACCCAGTACTTC. Translating it yields CASSHQTGGEETQYF.

The chain uses TRBV19 and TRBJ2-7; the D is unclear. Germline V gives CDR1 LNHDA, CDR2 SQIVND (reference sequence). The length of the CDR3 is 13 residues. The ends were cut back, 3 bases at V and 4 bases at J, with 10 bases in the middle. The CDR3 loop reads CASSITPGYEQYF. In DNA form, the CDR3 reads TGTGCCAGTAGTATCACCCCCGGATACGAGCAGTACTTC.

The chain couples TRBV6-5 to TRBJ2-1; the D gene is possibly TRBD2 (6 bases). The CDR3 length is 18 residues. Germline V lookup: CDR1 MNHEY, CDR2 SVGAGI. V was cut by 10 bases and J by 0 bases, with 25 bases left in between. The CDR3: CATSGTLNLGSSYNEQFF. The DNA of the CDR3 is TGTGCCACCTCGGGGACTCTAAATCTGGGGAGCTCCTACAATGAGCAGTTCTTC.

V and J are TRBV20-1 and TRBJ2-1, with D possibly matching TRBD1 (6 bases). The CDR3 is made up of 9 amino acids. Trimming cost V 7 bases and J 9 bases, with 7 bases left between them. The germline V gene encodes CDR1 DFQATT and CDR2 SNEGSKA (reference sequence). CDR3 nucleotide sequence: TGCAGTGAAGGGGGTGAGCAGTTCTTC. Translation: CSEGGEQFF.